This T cell receptor (beta chain) was sequenced in a study of siplizumab effects on memory and regulatory T cells. The study, taken as a whole, reports: Naive or memory phenotype assignment was not possible for roughly 75-97% of proliferating CD4+ or CD8+ clones. Where siplizumab was present, mappable alloreactive CD4+ clones averaged 68.8% Treg-derived, compared with around 27% in controls. The alloresponse seemed to draw substantially on naive T cells, which appeared more diverse than memory cells.

Per sample, 10^5 or so TCR templates underwent assay. Only in-frame clones appear in the TCRdb table, and some are missing; sequencing was by immunoSEQ multiplex PCR. The data show 99,000 or so clones, about 93% seen once. As regards this clone: Its antigen is currently unknown.

Source material: Tregs sorted from blood. The source of this sequence is a human donor in good health.

The CDR3 nucleotides read TGTGCCAGCAGCGTAGTAGACACGAACACTGAAGCTTTCTTT. Its protein product is CASSVVDTNTEAFF. The V and J genes are TRBV9 and TRBJ1-1; no reliable D call. Per the germline V gene, CDR1 is SGDLS and CDR2 is YYNGEE. Trimming left V 0 bases short and J 1 base short, with 7 bases between. The CDR3 has 14 amino acids.